This entry concerns a single T cell receptor beta chain. Its target is not known. Assay used: immunoSEQ multiplex PCR; TCRdb lists only in-frame clones, some missing. In the table there are around 100,000 clones, under 95% of which are singletons. The data were taken from a study of graft-versus-host responses after intestinal transplantation. Regarding the study as a whole: Early post-transplant declines in HvG were associated with peak levels of circulating GvH clones. Some GvH clones were seen earlier in gut or blood, suggesting intestinal origin.

Trimming at V came to 4 bases and at J to 12 bases, leaving 10 bases not matched to a gene. The CDR3 has 15 amino acids. Germline loops: CDR1 SGHAT, CDR2 FQNNGV. V usage is TRBV11-2 and J usage is TRBJ2-4, with 12 bases identical to TRBD2. The sequence derives from a human donor who received an intestinal transplant. This sample comprised unstimulated CD8+ T cells sorted from spleen or lymph node cells, obtained before intestinal transplant. The CDR3 bases are TGTGCCAGCAGCTACACTAGCGGGGGGCCCTCGGCTCAGTACTTC. This encodes CASSYTSGGPSAQYF.